The next 26 T cell receptor beta chains were all read from a single sample in a study of PD-1 blockade in classical Hodgkin lymphoma. Method: immunoSEQ multiplex PCR; TCRdb's copy keeps in-frame clones and lacks some. Among tens of thousands of clones listed, 70% to 75% were seen once. Every patient experienced relapse after autologous stem cell transplantation, and brentuximab vedotin exposure varied. Sample: peripheral blood mononuclear cells (PBMCs), taken before the second cycle of nivolumab. The receptor source for this set is a human donor with classical Hodgkin lymphoma.

This chain joins TRBV28 and TRBJ1-5; 8 nucleotides line up with TRBD1. The CDR3 spans 18 residues. Germline V gene data show CDR1 as MDHEN and CDR2 as SYDVKM. Germline trimming cut 6 bases from V and 4 bases from J; bases unmatched to any gene: 17. The CDR3 reads CASRLPTYRDRINQPQHF. As DNA, the CDR3 is TGTGCCAGCAGGCTTCCGACGTACCGGGACAGGATAAATCAGCCCCAGCATTTT.

In its sample, this clone was seen a few times. The chain links TRBV5-5 to TRBJ2-1; maybe TRBD2 (5 bases). Germline loops: CDR1 SGHKS, CDR2 YYEKEE (reference sequence). CDR3 size: 13 residues. V lost 0 bases and J 4 bases, leaving 5 bases between the germline ends. CDR3 bases: TGTGCCAGCAGCTTGGGACTATACAATGAGCAGTTCTTC. This translates into CASSLGLYNEQFF.

This clone came up a few times. The rearrangement joins TRBV6-5 to TRBJ1-1; perhaps TRBD1 as D (5 bases). Germline-derived CDR1 and CDR2 are MNHEY and SVGAGI. V was clipped by 0 bases and J by 1 base, with 9 bases between them. The CDR3 contains 15 residues. This CDR3 is CASSYSGQGNTEAFF. The CDR3 nucleotides read TGTGCCAGCAGTTACTCGGGGCAGGGGAACACTGAAGCTTTCTTT.

The genes are TRBV5-4 and TRBJ2-3, with 12 bases lining up with TRBD2. Germline V CDR1 and CDR2: SGHNT, YYREEE (reference sequence). The CDR3 consists of 20 residues. V lost 0 bases to trimming and J lost 4 bases; unmatched junction nucleotides: 15. The CDR3 spells CASSLALTSGGGGGSDTQYF. CDR3 nucleotide sequence: TGTGCCAGCAGCTTGGCTTTGACTAGCGGGGGCGGGGGGGGGTCAGATACGCAGTATTTT.

The chain has TRBV4-2 and TRBJ1-5; no firm D call. The CDR3 has 16 amino acids. Germline V gene lookup returns CDR1 LGHNA and CDR2 YNFKEQ. Trimming took off 1 base at V and 3 bases at J, with 13 bases between the two ends. This chain's CDR3 is CASSQGEWEINQPQHF. CDR3 DNA: TGTGCCAGCAGCCAAGGGGAATGGGAAATCAATCAGCCCCAGCATTTT.

This clone appeared a few times. This chain connects TRBV20-1 to TRBJ2-1; D is unresolved. The CDR3 is made up of 10 amino acids. Germline CDR1 reads DFQATT; CDR2 reads SNEGSKA (reference sequence). V lost 5 bases and J lost 3, with 2 bases in between. In nucleotides, the CDR3 is TGCAGTGCTCACTACAATGAGCAGTTCTTC. Protein product: CSAHYNEQFF.

This clone was counted a single time. The gene calls are TRBV19 and TRBJ2-2; D remains ambiguous. Germline V gene sequence: CDR1 LNHDA, CDR2 SQIVND (reference sequence). V lost 7 bases and J lost 4, with 7 bases in between. The CDR3 spans 12 residues. The DNA for the CDR3 is TGTGCCAGTAAAGAGGTCACCGGGGAGCTGTTTTTT. Its translation is CASKEVTGELFF. Supplemented by reference TRBV19 and TRBJ2-2, the full variable domain reads DGGITQSPKYLFRKEGQNVTLSCEQNLNHDAMYWYRQDPGQGLRLIYYSQIVNDFQKGDIAEGYSVSREKKESFPLTVTSAQKNPTAFYLCASKEVTGELFFGEGSRLTVL.

This clone was seen a handful of times. The chain employs TRBV7-9 and TRBJ2-7, with 10 bases lining up with TRBD1. Germline V CDR1 and CDR2: SEHNR, FQNEAQ (reference sequence). With V trimmed by 6 bases and J by 7 bases, 9 bases remained unmatched. The CDR3 has 14 amino acids. The CDR3 protein is CASRAGTGEMEQYF. The CDR3 region has the DNA TGTGCCAGCAGGGCCGGGACAGGGGAAATGGAGCAGTACTTC.

This clone was found a few times. CDR3 bases: TGTGCCAGTCTTACTGGGGCCAACGTCCTGACTTTC. This encodes CASLTGANVLTF. This rearrangement joins TRBV7-9 to TRBJ2-6; unclear D gene. Per the germline V gene, CDR1 is SEHNR and CDR2 is FQNEAQ (reference sequence). V was pared by 9 bases and J by 2 bases, with 5 bases between. CDR3 length equals 12 residues.

The genes are TRBV6-6 and TRBJ1-3; TRBD1 agrees at 7 bases. In germline, CDR1 is MNHNY, CDR2 SVGAGI (reference sequence). V lost 0 bases, J lost 4 bases, and 3 bases stayed unmatched. The CDR3 runs to 15 residues. In DNA, the CDR3 is TGTGCCAGCAGTTACTCCTCGGGACAGGGAAACACCATATATTTT. This sequence encodes CASSYSSGQGNTIYF.

V and J are TRBV2 and TRBJ2-1; D is ambiguous. Trimming cost V 8 bases and J 0 bases, with 8 bases left between them. The CDR3 has 13 amino acids. Germline V CDR1 and CDR2: SNHLY, FYNNEI. Here the CDR3 DNA reads TGTGCCAGCGGGGTGGGCTCCTACAATGAGCAGTTCTTC. Its protein is CASGVGSYNEQFF.

In nucleotides, the CDR3 is TGTGCCAGTACCACCAGGGACAGGGGGAATTCACCCCTCCACTTT. As protein: CASTTRDRGNSPLHF. V gene TRBV19 combines with J gene TRBJ1-6; 11 bases are shared with TRBD1. This CDR3 has 15 residues. In germline, CDR1 is LNHDA, CDR2 SQIVND (reference sequence). J was trimmed by 7 bases and V by 7 bases; bases with no gene match: 6.

This clone was seen more than once but under ten times. The rearrangement joins TRBV21-1 to TRBJ1-4. TRBV21-1 is a documented pseudogene. The CDR3 runs 14 residues. CDR3 amino acids: CASSKGVCCEKLFF. In DNA form, the CDR3 reads TGTGCCAGCAGCAAGGGTGTATGTTGTGAAAAACTGTTTTTT.

This chain connects TRBV27 to TRBJ2-5; TRBD1 matches 8 bases. The J segment lost 2 bases and the V segment lost 2 bases, leaving 7 bases of the junction unmatched. The CDR3 contains 16 residues. Germline CDR1 is MNHEY and CDR2 is SMNVEV (reference sequence). In nucleotides, the CDR3 is TGTGCCAGCAGTTTAGATAGCCGGGACAGGCAAGAGACCCAGTACTTC. Translating it yields CASSLDSRDRQETQYF.

The V call is TRBV4-1, the J call TRBJ2-4; maybe TRBD2 (6 bases). The CDR3 covers 13 residues. Germline loops: CDR1 MGHRA, CDR2 YSYEKL. The V end was cut by 0 bases, the J end by 13 bases, with 13 bases between. For the CDR3, the DNA is TGCGCCAGCAGCCAAGATCCGGGGGAGCTACAGTACTTC. Protein sequence: CASSQDPGELQYF.

This clone has a handful of counts. The chain joins TRBV4-1 to TRBJ1-5, with no clear D. This CDR3 is 14 amino acids long. Germline V gives CDR1 MGHRA, CDR2 YSYEKL. V was shortened by 1 base and J by 6 bases, with 10 bases between the two germline ends. The CDR3 bases are TGCGCCAGCAGCCAAGTAGGTCAGTTTCAGCCCCAGCATTTT. Amino acid sequence: CASSQVGQFQPQHF.

The chain has TRBV11-2 and TRBJ2-1; D is unclear. The V gene lost 0 bases and the J gene lost 8 bases, with 5 bases spanning the gap. The CDR3 runs to 12 residues. Per germline, CDR1 SGHAT and CDR2 FQNNGV. The CDR3, as DNA: TGTGCCAGCAGCTTAGATCCGGATGAGCAGTTCTTC. Protein sequence: CASSLDPDEQFF.

This clone was seen just once. The chain uses TRBV19 and TRBJ1-4; TRBD1 might be the D (5 bases). This CDR3 contains 14 residues. In germline, CDR1 is LNHDA, CDR2 SQIVND (reference sequence). Deletions cut 4 bases from V and 5 bases from J, with 11 bases between. CDR3 region: CASSNEGRNEKLFF. CDR3 in DNA: TGTGCCAGTAGTAACGAGGGGCGGAATGAAAAACTGTTTTTT.

This chain links TRBV5-1 with TRBJ1-4; D remains unclear. V was pared by 0 bases and J by 5 bases, with 11 bases between. In germline, CDR1 is SGHRS, CDR2 YFSETQ. This CDR3 contains 15 residues. CDR3 bases: TGCGCCAGCAGCTTGGAGCCAGAGACCAATGAAAAACTGTTTTTT. The encoded protein is CASSLEPETNEKLFF.

CDR3 sequence: CASSDHLTGSDGNTIYF. CDR3 nucleotide sequence: TGTGCCAGCAGTGACCACCTGACGGGTTCAGATGGAAACACCATATATTTT. V gene TRBV6-4 combines with J gene TRBJ1-3; D remains ambiguous. CDR3 length equals 17 residues. CDR1 is MRHNA and CDR2 is SNTAGT in the germline V gene. V gave up 2 bases and J gave up 3 bases, with 17 bases separating them.

The genes are TRBV10-3 and TRBJ2-5; 7 bases line up with TRBD2. With 7 bases clipped from V and 4 bases from J, the junction kept 9 bases outside the gene matches. This CDR3 has 14 amino acids. Germline CDR1 and CDR2: ENHRY and SYGVKD. The chain's CDR3 is CAIIKRGLGETQYF. In DNA form, the CDR3 reads TGTGCCATCATAAAGCGGGGATTAGGAGAGACCCAGTACTTC.

The gene calls are TRBV5-4 and TRBJ2-5; 9 bases are a match to TRBD1. The assigned J gene may be wrong: the sequence end matches TRBJ2-7 better. This CDR3 is built from 14 residues. The germline V gene has CDR1 SGHNT and CDR2 YYREEE (reference sequence). The CDR3 DNA is TGTGCCAGCAGCTTGGGGGACAGGGCTTACGAGCAGTACTTC. The encoded protein is CASSLGDRAYEQYF.

The rearrangement uses TRBV7-9 and TRBJ2-7, with TRBD1 matching 7 bases. Germline CDR1 is SEHNR and CDR2 is FQNEAQ (reference sequence). CDR3 length equals 14 residues. The junction had 11 bases not matched to a gene; V was cut back by 5 bases and J by 7 bases. CDR3 sequence reads: CASSVNRGVGEQYF. The CDR3 coding sequence is TGTGCCAGCAGCGTCAACAGGGGAGTGGGGGAGCAGTACTTC.

This clone was observed once. As DNA, the CDR3 is TGTGCCAGCAGTGCTGAAGGGGGTTTTACTTCACCCCTCCACTTT. It encodes CASSAEGGFTSPLHF. The chain uses TRBV6-1 and TRBJ1-6; D may be TRBD1 (6 bases). The CDR3 is 15 amino acids. Per germline, CDR1 MNHNS and CDR2 SASEGT. V shed 4 bases and J shed 9 bases, with 16 bases lying between them.

This clone was counted once. The chain couples TRBV7-2 to TRBJ1-1; D uncertain. This CDR3 is built from 13 residues. V was shortened by 7 bases and J by 7 bases, with 16 bases between the two germline ends. CDR1 and CDR2 (germline): SGHTA, FQGNSA. The CDR3 sequence: CASKSGPNGEAFF. Here the CDR3 DNA reads TGTGCCAGCAAAAGTGGTCCAAACGGTGAAGCTTTCTTT.

The chain recombines TRBV19 with TRBJ1-5; 8 positions agree with TRBD1. V lost 5 bases, J lost 3 bases, and 9 bases stayed unmatched. The CDR3 has 16 residues. Germline-derived CDR1 and CDR2 are LNHDA and SQIVND (reference sequence). CDR3 DNA sequence: TGTGCCAGTAGTTCAGGGGGCGTGGGGCTCAATCAGCCCCAGCATTTT. Encoded protein: CASSSGGVGLNQPQHF.